The 3 T cell receptor beta chains presented below share a single source sample, sequenced in a study of blood T cell repertoires in COVID-19. Data came from immunoSEQ multiplex PCR; TCRdb stores just in-frame clones and leaves some out. The sample has some 150,000 clones; more than 75% are singletons. Sequencing used peripheral blood. The receptors come from a woman aged 40 to 50 with acute or convalescent COVID-19.

The chain joins TRBV27 to TRBJ1-1; no clear D. CDR1 MNHEY and CDR2 SMNVEV come from the germline V gene (reference sequence). With 5 bases removed from V and 5 bases from J, the gap between germline ends came to 12 bases. This CDR3 is 13 amino acids long. CDR3 protein: CASSQRVGTEAFF. In DNA, the CDR3 is TGTGCCAGCAGTCAGCGGGTGGGGACTGAAGCTTTCTTT.

This clone appeared once. Written as DNA, the CDR3 is TGTGCCAGCAGCTTGGGACTAGCGGACCTAGGATCCTACAATGAGCAGTTCTTC. Protein product: CASSLGLADLGSYNEQFF. The chain carries TRBV3-1 (or the pseudogene TRBV3-2) and TRBJ2-1, with 11 bases aligning to TRBD2. The length of the CDR3 is 18 residues. With 5 bases clipped from V and 1 base from J, the junction kept 10 bases outside the gene matches. Germline-derived CDR1 and CDR2 are LGHDT and YNNKEL (reference sequence).

The rearrangement joins TRBV11-2 to TRBJ2-1, with 9 bases aligning to TRBD2. The CDR3 runs 15 residues. The V and J ends lost 5 bases and 2 bases, in that order; junction bases with no gene match: 4. Germline CDR1 is SGHAT and CDR2 is FQNNGV. CDR3 region: CASSDSGGAYNEQFF. The CDR3 DNA reads TGTGCCAGCAGCGATAGCGGGGGAGCCTACAATGAGCAGTTCTTC.